Sequencing of this T cell receptor beta chain was carried out in a study of regulatory T cells in long-lasting Graves disease. Sequencing libraries for TCR beta were prepared with iRepertoire HTBI primers and Arm-PCR of CDR3 regions. A single record per CDR3 protein comes from TCRdb applying MiXCR to the multiplex PCR reads. The sample has about 620,000 distinct CDR3 sequences, 15% to 20% seen once. This sample's time point: newly diagnosed GD, antithyroid drugs for less than 3 months. Following extraction of RNA from PBMCs, that RNA was used to make the TCR library. In its sample, this clonotype was seen a few times. This sample was also put to use in a study of T cells in Graves' hyperthyroidism and ophthalmopathy. That source notes: Stable Graves' hyperthyroidism meant no ophthalmopathy progression within 18 months. HTBI primers were used for first-round RT-PCR of the TCR CDR3.

The sample here was peripheral blood mononuclear cells (PBMCs), taken at new diagnosis, from a patient treated with antithyroid drugs. This TCR was recovered from a woman aged 30 to 39 with Graves disease.

CDR3 DNA sequence: TGTGCCAGCAGCGTAGCTCAGTTCACTAGCACAGATACGCAGTATTTT. Translating gives CASSVAQFTSTDTQYF. This chain joins TRBV9 and TRBJ2-3; the D is unclear. V was clipped by 0 bases and J by 0 bases, with 11 bases between them. The CDR3 consists of 16 residues. In germline, CDR1 is SGDLS, CDR2 YYNGEE.